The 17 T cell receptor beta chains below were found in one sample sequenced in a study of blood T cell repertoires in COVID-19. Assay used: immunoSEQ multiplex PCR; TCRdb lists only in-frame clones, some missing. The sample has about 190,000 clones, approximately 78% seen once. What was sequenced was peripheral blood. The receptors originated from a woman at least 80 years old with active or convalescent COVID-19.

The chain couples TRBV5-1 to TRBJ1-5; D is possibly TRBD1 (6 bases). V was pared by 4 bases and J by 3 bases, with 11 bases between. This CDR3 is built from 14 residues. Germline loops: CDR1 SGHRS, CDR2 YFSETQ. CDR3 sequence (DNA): TGCGCCAGCAGCACAGGACAGAACAATCAGCCCCAGCATTTT. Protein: CASSTGQNNQPQHF.

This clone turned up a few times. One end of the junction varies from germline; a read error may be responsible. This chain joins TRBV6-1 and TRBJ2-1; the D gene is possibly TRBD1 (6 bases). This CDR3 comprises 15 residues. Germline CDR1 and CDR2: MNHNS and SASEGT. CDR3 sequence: CASSESGTPYSEQFF. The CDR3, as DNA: TGTGCCAGCAGTGAATCCGGGACACCCTACAGTGAGCAGTTCTTC.

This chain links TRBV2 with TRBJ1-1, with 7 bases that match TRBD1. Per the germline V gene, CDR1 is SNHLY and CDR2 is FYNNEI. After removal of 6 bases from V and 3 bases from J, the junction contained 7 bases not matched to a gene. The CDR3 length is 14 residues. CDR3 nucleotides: TGTGCCAGCAGGATGGGACAGATAGACACTGAAGCTTTCTTT. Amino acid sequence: CASRMGQIDTEAFF.

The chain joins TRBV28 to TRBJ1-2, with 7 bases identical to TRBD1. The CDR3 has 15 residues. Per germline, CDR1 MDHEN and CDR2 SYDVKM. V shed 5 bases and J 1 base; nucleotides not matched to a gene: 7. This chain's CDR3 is CASSGGTEINYGYTF. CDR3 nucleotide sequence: TGTGCCAGCAGTGGTGGGACAGAAATTAACTATGGCTACACCTTC.

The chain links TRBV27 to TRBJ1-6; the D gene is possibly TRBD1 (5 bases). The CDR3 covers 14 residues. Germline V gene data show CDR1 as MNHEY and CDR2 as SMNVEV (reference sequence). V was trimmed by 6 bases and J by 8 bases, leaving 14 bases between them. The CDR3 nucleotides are TGTGCCAGCAGAAAAGGGGTCAGTCATTCACCCCTCCACTTT. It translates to CASRKGVSHSPLHF.

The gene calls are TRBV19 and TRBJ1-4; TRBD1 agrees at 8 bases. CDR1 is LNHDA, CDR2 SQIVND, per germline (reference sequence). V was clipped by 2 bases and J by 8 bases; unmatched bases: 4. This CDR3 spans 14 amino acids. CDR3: CASSIRQGKEKLFF. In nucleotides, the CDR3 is TGTGCCAGTAGTATACGACAGGGGAAAGAAAAACTGTTTTTT.

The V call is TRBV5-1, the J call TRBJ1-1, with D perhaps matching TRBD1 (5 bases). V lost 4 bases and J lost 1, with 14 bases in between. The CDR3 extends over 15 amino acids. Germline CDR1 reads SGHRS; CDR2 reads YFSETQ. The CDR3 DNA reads TGCGCCAGCAGCATAAGACAGAGCTCGAACACTGAAGCTTTCTTT. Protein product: CASSIRQSSNTEAFF. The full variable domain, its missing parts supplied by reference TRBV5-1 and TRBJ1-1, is KAGVTQTPRYLIKTRGQQVTLSCSPISGHRSVSWYQQTPGQGLQFLFEYFSETQRNKGNFPGRFSGRQFSNSRSEMNVSTLELGDSALYLCASSIRQSSNTEAFFGQGTRLTVV.

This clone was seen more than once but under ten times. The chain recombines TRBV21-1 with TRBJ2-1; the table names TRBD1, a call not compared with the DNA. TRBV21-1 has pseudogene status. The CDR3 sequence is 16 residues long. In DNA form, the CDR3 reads TGTGCCAGCAGCAAAGGGGCCAGGGGCTCCTACAATGAGCAGTTCTTC. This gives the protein CASSKGARGSYNEQFF.

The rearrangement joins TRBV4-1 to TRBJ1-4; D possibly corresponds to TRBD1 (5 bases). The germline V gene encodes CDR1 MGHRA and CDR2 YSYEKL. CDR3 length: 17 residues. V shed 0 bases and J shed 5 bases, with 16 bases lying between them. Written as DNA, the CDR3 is TGCGCCAGCAGCCAAGATATGGCGACAGTGCGGAATGAAAAACTGTTTTTT. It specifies CASSQDMATVRNEKLFF.

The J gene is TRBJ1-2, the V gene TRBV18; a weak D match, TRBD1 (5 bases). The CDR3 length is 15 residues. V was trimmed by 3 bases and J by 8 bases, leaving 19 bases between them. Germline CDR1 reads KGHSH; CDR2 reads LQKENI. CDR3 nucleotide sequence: TGTGCCAGCTCACCCCTTCAGGGACTGCCTGGAGGCTACACCTTC. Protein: CASSPLQGLPGGYTF.

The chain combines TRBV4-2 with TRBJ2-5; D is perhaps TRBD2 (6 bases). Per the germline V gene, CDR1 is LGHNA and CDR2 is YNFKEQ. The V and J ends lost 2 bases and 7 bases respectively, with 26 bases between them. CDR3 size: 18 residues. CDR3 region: CASSQNRGGGLEQGTQYF. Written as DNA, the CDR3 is TGTGCCAGCAGCCAAAATCGGGGCGGAGGGCTCGAGCAGGGGACCCAGTACTTC.

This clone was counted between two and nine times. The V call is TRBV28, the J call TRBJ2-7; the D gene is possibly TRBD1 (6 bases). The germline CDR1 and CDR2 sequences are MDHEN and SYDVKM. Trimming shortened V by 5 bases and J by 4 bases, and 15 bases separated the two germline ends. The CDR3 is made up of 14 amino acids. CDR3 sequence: CASSPYLRGYEQYF. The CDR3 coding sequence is TGTGCCAGCAGTCCCTACCTTAGGGGGTACGAGCAGTACTTC. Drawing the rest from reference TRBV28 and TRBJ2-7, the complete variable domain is DVKVTQSSRYLVKRTGEKVFLECVQDMDHENMFWYRQDPGLGLRLIYFSYDVKMKEKGDIPEGYSVSREKKERFSLILESASTNQTSMYLCASSPYLRGYEQYFGPGTRLTVT.

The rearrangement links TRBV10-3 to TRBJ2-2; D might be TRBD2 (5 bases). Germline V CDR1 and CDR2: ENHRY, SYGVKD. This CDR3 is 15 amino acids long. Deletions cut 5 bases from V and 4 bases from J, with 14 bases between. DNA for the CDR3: TGTGCCATCAGTCGGGGAGACCCGGGCACCGGGGAGCTGTTTTTT. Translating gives CAISRGDPGTGELFF.

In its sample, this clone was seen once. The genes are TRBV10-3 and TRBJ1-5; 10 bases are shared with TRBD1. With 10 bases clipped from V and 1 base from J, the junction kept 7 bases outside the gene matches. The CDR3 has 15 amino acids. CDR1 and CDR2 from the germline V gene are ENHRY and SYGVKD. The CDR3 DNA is TGTGCCACCAATCGGGACAGGGGAAGCAATCAGCCCCAGCATTTT. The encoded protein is CATNRDRGSNQPQHF.

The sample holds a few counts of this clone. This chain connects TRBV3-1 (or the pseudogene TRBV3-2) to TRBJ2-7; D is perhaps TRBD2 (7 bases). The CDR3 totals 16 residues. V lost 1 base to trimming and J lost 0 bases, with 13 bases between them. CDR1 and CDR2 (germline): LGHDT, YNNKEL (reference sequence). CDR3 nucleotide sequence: TGTGCCAGCAGCCAAGTACTCCGGGGGGCCTCCTACGAGCAGTACTTC. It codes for CASSQVLRGASYEQYF.

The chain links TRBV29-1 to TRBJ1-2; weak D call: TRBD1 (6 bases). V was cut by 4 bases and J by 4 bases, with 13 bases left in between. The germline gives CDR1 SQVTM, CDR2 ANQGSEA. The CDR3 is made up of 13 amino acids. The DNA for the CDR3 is TGCAGCGTTGGGCAGGGGAGAAGCTATGGCTACACCTTC. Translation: CSVGQGRSYGYTF.

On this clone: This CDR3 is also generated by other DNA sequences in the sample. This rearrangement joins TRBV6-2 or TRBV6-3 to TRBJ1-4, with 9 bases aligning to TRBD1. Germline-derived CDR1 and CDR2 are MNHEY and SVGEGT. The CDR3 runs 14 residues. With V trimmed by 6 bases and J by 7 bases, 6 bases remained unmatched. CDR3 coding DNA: TGTGCCAGCAGCAAGGACAGGGGAAGTGAAAAACTGTTTTTT. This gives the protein CASSKDRGSEKLFF.